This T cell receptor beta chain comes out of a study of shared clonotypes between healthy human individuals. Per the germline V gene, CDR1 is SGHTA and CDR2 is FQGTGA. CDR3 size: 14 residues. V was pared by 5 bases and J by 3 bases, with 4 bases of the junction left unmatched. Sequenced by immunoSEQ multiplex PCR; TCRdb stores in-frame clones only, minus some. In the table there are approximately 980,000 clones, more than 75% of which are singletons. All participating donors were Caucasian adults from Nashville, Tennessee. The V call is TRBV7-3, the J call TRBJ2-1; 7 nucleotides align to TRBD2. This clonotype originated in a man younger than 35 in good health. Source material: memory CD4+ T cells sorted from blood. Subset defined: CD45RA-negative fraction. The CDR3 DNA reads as TGTGCCAGCAGCCCAAGCGGGGACTACAATGAGCAGTTCTTC. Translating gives CASSPSGDYNEQFF.